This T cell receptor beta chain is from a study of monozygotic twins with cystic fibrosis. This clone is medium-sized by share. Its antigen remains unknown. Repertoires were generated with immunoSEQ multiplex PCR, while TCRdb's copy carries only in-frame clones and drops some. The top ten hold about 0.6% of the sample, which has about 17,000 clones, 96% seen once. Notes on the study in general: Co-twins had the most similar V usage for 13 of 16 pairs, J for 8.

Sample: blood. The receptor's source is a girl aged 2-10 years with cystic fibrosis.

DNA for the CDR3: TGTGCCAGCAGTAGCTCGGTAATCTACTACGAGCAGTACTTC. Protein sequence: CASSSSVIYYEQYF. The rearrangement uses TRBV7-9 and TRBJ2-7; D ambiguous. The V end lost 6 bases, the J end lost 3 bases, and 15 bases lay between the germline ends. The CDR3 sequence is 14 residues long. CDR1 and CDR2 from the germline V gene are SEHNR and FQNEAQ (reference sequence).